This entry is about one T cell receptor (beta chain). The antigen remains unidentified. Repertoires were generated with immunoSEQ multiplex PCR, while TCRdb's copy carries only in-frame clones and drops some. The data contain about 500,000 clones, approximately 80% of them singletons. The data stem from a study of shared clonotypes between healthy human individuals. Study-level results: Clonotype sharing among the donors was expected to vary with sequencing depth.

After removal of 3 bases from V and 0 bases from J, the junction contained 8 bases not matched to a gene. The CDR3 is 17 amino acids. Germline loops: CDR1 GTSNPN, CDR2 SVGIG (reference sequence). This sequence originates from a woman in her thirties or forties in good health. Some clones in this sample may be carry-over from other donors' samples. This chain connects TRBV30 to TRBJ2-2, with 9 bases identical to TRBD2. Sequences were obtained from PBMCs. The CDR3 sequence: CAWRLAGTFANTGELFF. The DNA of the CDR3 is TGTGCCTGGAGACTAGCGGGCACTTTTGCGAACACCGGGGAGCTGTTTTTT.